The 8 T cell receptor beta chains listed next were all sequenced from one sample in a study of T cells in Graves' hyperthyroidism and ophthalmopathy. It was RNA transcripts that yielded the amplified TCR beta CDR3 regions. The HTBI primer set was used in a first-round RT-PCR of the TCR CDR3. TCRdb ran MiXCR on the multiplex PCR reads and lists one entry per CDR3 protein. The sample holds around 540,000 distinct CDR3 sequences; approximately 16% are singletons and the top ten take about 29%. The sequenced material came from blood. The receptor set was obtained from a woman in her twenties or thirties with Graves' ophthalmopathy.

This clonotype has more than one count but fewer than ten. The chain employs TRBV5-1 and TRBJ2-1; 8 nucleotides agree with TRBD1. CDR1 is SGHRS and CDR2 is YFSETQ in the germline V gene. The CDR3 has 16 residues. V shed 0 bases and J 2 bases; nucleotides not matched to a gene: 4. The CDR3 DNA reads as TGCGCCAGCAGCTTGGCCGGGACAGGTCCCTACAATGAGCAGTTCTTC. It translates to CASSLAGTGPYNEQFF.

The chain is built from TRBV5-4 and TRBJ2-3, with D tentatively TRBD1 (6 bases). Germline V CDR1 and CDR2: SGHNT, YYREEE (reference sequence). The V and J ends lost 5 bases and 4 bases respectively, with 14 bases between them. The CDR3 has 14 amino acids. The CDR3, as DNA: TGTGCCAGCAGGTCAAACAGGGTGCCAGATACGCAGTATTTT. Its translation: CASRSNRVPDTQYF. The full variable domain, rest sourced from reference TRBV5-4 and TRBJ2-3, is ETGVTQSPTHLIKTRGQQVTLRCSSQSGHNTVSWYQQALGQGPQFIFQYYREEENGRGNFPPRFSGLQFPNYSSELNVNALELDDSALYLCASRSNRVPDTQYFGPGTRLTVL.

Ten or more counts support this clonotype. This rearrangement joins TRBV2 to TRBJ1-4; D unresolved. V dropped 10 bases and J dropped 2 bases, with 14 bases sitting between them. This CDR3 has 14 residues. Germline-derived CDR1 and CDR2 are SNHLY and FYNNEI. The chain's CDR3 is CATKKDGTNEKLFF. DNA of the CDR3: TGTGCCACTAAAAAGGACGGTACTAATGAAAAACTGTTTTTT.

This clonotype was counted many times. This chain uses TRBV11-2 with TRBJ2-5, with TRBD2 identical over 9 bases. Germline lookup yields CDR1 SGHAT and CDR2 FQNNGV. This CDR3 is built from 16 residues. The V and J ends lost 2 bases and 3 bases, in that order; junction bases with no gene match: 7. CDR3 DNA sequence: TGTGCCAGCAGCTTAACGCGGGAGGGCCGGAAAGAGACCCAGTACTTC. It encodes CASSLTREGRKETQYF.

This clonotype was observed many times. The chain links TRBV5-1 to TRBJ2-1; 11 nucleotides match TRBD2. This CDR3 region has 17 residues. With 4 bases clipped from V and 7 bases from J, the junction kept 13 bases outside the gene matches. CDR1 and CDR2 from the germline V gene are SGHRS and YFSETQ. The CDR3 region has the DNA TGCGCCAGCAGCCGGGAACTAGCGGGAGTTGGGACGAATGAGCAGTTCTTC. It translates to CASSRELAGVGTNEQFF.

This clonotype was detected many times. The chain joins TRBV7-2 to TRBJ2-5, with 7 bases matching TRBD2. CDR1 and CDR2 (germline): SGHTA, FQGNSA. The CDR3 length is 15 residues. V lost 1 base, J lost 4 bases, and 6 bases stayed unmatched. Here the CDR3 reads CASSLVAGVGETQYF. The CDR3 nucleotides are TGTGCCAGCAGCTTAGTGGCGGGAGTCGGAGAGACCCAGTACTTC.

This clonotype was recorded a few times. The genes are TRBV19 and TRBJ2-7; D uncertain. Trimming pared 3 bases from V and 3 bases from J, leaving 9 bases between. The CDR3 has 13 amino acids. Germline CDR1 LNHDA, CDR2 SQIVND (reference sequence). For the CDR3, the DNA is TGTGCCAGTAGTATTGGTAGGAGCTACGAGCAGTACTTC. Amino acids: CASSIGRSYEQYF. Full variable domain (rest looked up from reference TRBV19 and TRBJ2-7): DGGITQSPKYLFRKEGQNVTLSCEQNLNHDAMYWYRQDPGQGLRLIYYSQIVNDFQKGDIAEGYSVSREKKESFPLTVTSAQKNPTAFYLCASSIGRSYEQYFGPGTRLTVT.

The chain combines TRBV11-2 with TRBJ2-7; weak D call: TRBD2 (5 bases). V lost 0 bases and J lost 6, with 9 bases in between. CDR3 size: 13 residues. CDR1 and CDR2 from the germline V gene are SGHAT and FQNNGV. In nucleotides, the CDR3 is TGTGCCAGCAGCTTAGACAGAGGACTCGAGCAGTACTTC. Translated, it gives CASSLDRGLEQYF.